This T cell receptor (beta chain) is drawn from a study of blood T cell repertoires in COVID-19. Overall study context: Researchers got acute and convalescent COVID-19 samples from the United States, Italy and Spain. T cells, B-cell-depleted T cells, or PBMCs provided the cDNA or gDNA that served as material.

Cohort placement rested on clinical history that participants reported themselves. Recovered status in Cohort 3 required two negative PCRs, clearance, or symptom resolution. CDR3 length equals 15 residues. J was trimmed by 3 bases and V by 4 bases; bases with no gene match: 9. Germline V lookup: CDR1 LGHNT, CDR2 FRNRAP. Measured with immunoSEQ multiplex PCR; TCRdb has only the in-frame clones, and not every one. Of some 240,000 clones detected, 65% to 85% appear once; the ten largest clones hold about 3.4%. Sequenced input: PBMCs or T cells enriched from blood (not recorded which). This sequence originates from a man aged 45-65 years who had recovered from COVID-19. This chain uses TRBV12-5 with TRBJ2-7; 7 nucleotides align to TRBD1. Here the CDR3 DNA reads TGTGCTAGTGGTTCGACACGGGACAGCGTCTACGAGCAGTACTTC. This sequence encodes CASGSTRDSVYEQYF.